The 8 T cell receptor beta chains below were found in one sample sequenced in a study of T cell responses to AZD1222 COVID-19 vaccine. Profiled with immunoSEQ multiplex PCR; TCRdb holds only in-frame clones, not every one. The table shows under 140,000 clones, with 87% occurring only once. This sample comprised peripheral blood, obtained on day 0 of AZD1222 vaccination. These receptors were obtained from an adult in good health.

The J gene is TRBJ2-5, the V gene TRBV7-9; the match to TRBD1 covers 9 bases. After removal of 6 bases from V and 5 bases from J, the junction contained 10 bases not matched to a gene. The germline CDR1 and CDR2 sequences are SEHNR and FQNEAQ (reference sequence). The CDR3 is 15 amino acids. The chain's CDR3 is CASRPTGGVAETQYF. The DNA of the CDR3 is TGTGCCAGCAGGCCGACAGGGGGAGTAGCGGAGACCCAGTACTTC.

The chain carries TRBV9 and TRBJ2-1, with a possible D match to TRBD2 (6 bases). Looked up from germline, CDR1 is SGDLS and CDR2 is YYNGEE. The CDR3 loop spans 15 amino acids. V was trimmed by 0 bases and J by 14 bases, leaving 21 bases between them. For the CDR3, the DNA is TGTGCCAGCAGCGTAGGACGAGGCGGGGCCGAGAAAGAGTTCTTC. Protein: CASSVGRGGAEKEFF.

The V gene is TRBV5-1, the J gene TRBJ1-1, with a possible D match to TRBD1 (6 bases). Germline loops: CDR1 SGHRS, CDR2 YFSETQ. The length of the CDR3 is 16 residues. V lost 3 bases and J lost 0, with 15 bases in between. CDR3 DNA: TGCGCCAGCAGCTCGCAGGGGTTACGCATGAACACTGAAGCTTTCTTT. Residues: CASSSQGLRMNTEAFF. Drawing the rest from reference TRBV5-1 and TRBJ1-1, the complete variable domain is KAGVTQTPRYLIKTRGQQVTLSCSPISGHRSVSWYQQTPGQGLQFLFEYFSETQRNKGNFPGRFSGRQFSNSRSEMNVSTLELGDSALYLCASSSQGLRMNTEAFFGQGTRLTVV.

V usage is TRBV27 and J usage is TRBJ1-5; 7 bases line up with TRBD1. CDR3 length: 17 residues. CDR1 MNHEY and CDR2 SMNVEV come from the germline V gene (reference sequence). V trimming: 5 bases; J trimming: 6 bases; junction bases outside the gene matches: 16. The CDR3 reads CASSPRQGAKVSQPQHF. CDR3 in DNA: TGTGCCAGCAGTCCAAGACAGGGAGCTAAAGTGAGTCAGCCCCAGCATTTT.

V is TRBV2 and J is TRBJ2-7; 7 bases fit TRBD1. V lost 5 bases and J lost 2; bases outside the gene matches: 6. Per the germline V gene, CDR1 is SNHLY and CDR2 is FYNNEI. The CDR3 runs 14 residues. CDR3 protein: CASSLGQITYEQYF. As DNA, the CDR3 is TGTGCCAGCAGTTTGGGACAGATAACCTACGAGCAGTACTTC.

This rearrangement joins TRBV9 to TRBJ1-3, with D possibly TRBD1 on 5 matching bases. The CDR3 totals 14 residues. The ends were cut back, 0 bases at V and 7 bases at J, with 11 bases in the middle. Per germline, CDR1 SGDLS and CDR2 YYNGEE. CDR3 DNA sequence: TGTGCCAGCAGCGTAGAGCAGGGTTGGAACACCATATATTTT. Its translation is CASSVEQGWNTIYF.

This clone was counted a single time. This chain joins TRBV3-1 (or the pseudogene TRBV3-2) and TRBJ2-2; 7 bases agree with TRBD2. V shed 0 bases, J shed 4 bases, and the junction held 8 bases outside the gene matches. CDR1 is LGHDT and CDR2 is YNNKEL in the germline V gene (reference sequence). There are 17 residues in the CDR3. As DNA, the CDR3 is TGTGCCAGCAGCCAAGATCGCCTAGCGGAGCGCACCGGGGAGCTGTTTTTT. It encodes CASSQDRLAERTGELFF.

V usage is TRBV15 and J usage is TRBJ2-1; D gene uncertain. CDR1 and CDR2 from the germline V gene are LNHNV and YYDKDF (reference sequence). Trimming took off 5 bases at V and 5 bases at J, with 10 bases between the two ends. This CDR3 spans 13 amino acids. CDR3 in DNA: TGTGCCACCAGCGTGCCTAGTCACAATGAGCAGTTCTTC. Amino acids: CATSVPSHNEQFF.